The entry below describes one T cell receptor (delta chain). It lacks a known antigen. One base away there is no much larger clone; base qualities are not given. Trimmed from V: 5 bases; trimmed from J: 10 bases; junction bases lacking a gene match: 14. CDR1 and CDR2 are drawn from the germline V gene: TSWWSYY, QGS. Spanning cysteine to phenylalanine, the CDR3 consists of 15 amino acids. Only CDR3 DNA is held: 45 bases, read in frame from base 1. The data originate from a study of Vδ1+ human thymocytes (dated by TCRdb to about 2018). For the study in its entirety: The study characterised mRNA-level TRG and TRD CDR3 repertoires of highly purified Vdelta1+ thymocytes from young children as a data resource. The multiplex-based CDR3 amplicon strategy had previously been validated against 5'RACE-based CDR3 amplicon generation methods. What the authors observed across the whole study: Because no clustering by age or sex was seen, donors were not stratified by age or sex in the analyses. The use of highly purified populations and single-cell validation was advised by the authors, since misinterpretation of bulk repertoire data could be caused by unexpected Vdelta2 sequences. In contrast to oligoclonal peripheral blood repertoires, thymic TRG and TRD repertoires appeared to be highly polyclonal with Gaussian CDR3 length distributions. Despite high sort purity, roughly 18% of thymic TRD sequences were Vdelta2 (and few Vdelta3), unlike peripheral blood Vdelta1+ controls. Many TRG clonotypes were found to be shared between donors (up to about 6.9x10^3), whereas TRD repertoires were found to be essentially private (max roughly 100 shared).

Thymic samples were depleted of alphabeta T cells, then CD3+ TCRVdelta1+ TCRVdelta2- thymocytes were FACS-sorted. The purity of the sorted Vdelta1+ thymocytes was between roughly 98% and 99.6%. The thymic specimens were obtained from several paediatric patients, aged roughly 5 days to 15 months, who were having corrective cardiac surgery. The thymic tissue was dispersed, and mononuclear cells were isolated using a Histopaque-1077 density gradient. For staining, the antibodies used were anti-TCRVdelta1 clone TS8.2, anti-TCRVdelta2 clone B6, anti-CD3 clone HIT3a and anti-TCRalphabeta clone IP26. RNA was extracted with the RNeasy mini kit and reverse transcribed using Superscript III. Multiplex PCR was used to generate CDR3 amplicons, with pooled V-gene forward primers and a constant-region reverse primer carrying Illumina adaptor overhangs. After gel purification, amplicons were indexed with Nextera index primers over around 8 extra PCR cycles and were then purified with AMPure XP beads. The libraries were sequenced on an Illumina MiSeq using paired-end 250 bp reads, dual indexing and an approximately 20% PhiX spike-in. The study's processing was this. FastQC was used to quality check the reads, while ea-utils fastq-join merged the TRG read pairs. Sequences were annotated with IMGT/HighV-QUEST, keeping only productive sequences with unambiguous V-gene assignment; clonotypes were defined by identical CDR3 sequence. For downstream analysis, the tools were VDJtools 1.1.1, tcR 2.2.3, Treemap and vegan Shannon diversity in R 3.4.4. With CATT, TCRdb called clones again from the public reads; duplicate DNA rows were later joined. The V and J calls and clone size come from TCRdb's table, not from the authors' own analysis. The sample table shows more than 50,000 delta-chain clones, and roughly 15% are seen once. Clones ranked in the top ten supply under 0.6% of the sample.

The receptor comes from a boy younger than two who had congenital heart surgery. Sequencing input: Vdelta1+ gamma-delta thymocytes from the thymus. The sample's cell subset or site label is to be understood as: FACS-sorted CD3+ TCRalphabeta- TCRVdelta1+ TCRVdelta2- thymocytes. In this chain, TRDV1 is recombined with TRDJ1, with TRDD2 matching 9 junction bases. CDR3 loop: CALGMAYGLPTSLIF. At the DNA level, the sequence is TGTGCTCTTGGGATGGCGTATGGCCTTCCTACTTCACTCATCTTT.